This T cell receptor (beta chain) emerged from a study of TIL therapy for anti-PD-1-resistant metastatic lung cancer. The libraries were made with immunoSEQ v3. Sequencing used immunoSEQ multiplex PCR; TCRdb keeps in-frame clones, though not all of them. The sample consists of 50,000 or so clones, about two thirds of them appearing once. As to time point: pre-treatment sample, taken before nivolumab and TIL therapy. Pleural nodules or supraclavicular lymph nodes made up most of the excised metastases sampled. Trimming took off 1 base at V and 6 bases at J, with 4 bases between the two ends. CDR1 is LGHNA and CDR2 is YNFKEQ in the germline V gene. There are 11 residues in the CDR3.

The input for sequencing was tumor tissue, taken at baseline. The receptor's source is a person aged 25-79 years with non-small cell lung cancer. The V gene is TRBV4-2, the J gene TRBJ2-7; D not resolved. CDR3 residues: CASSQVVEQYF. CDR3 sequence (DNA): TGTGCCAGCAGCCAAGTGGTCGAGCAGTACTTC.